One sample yielded the 16 T cell receptor beta chains listed below, sequenced in a study of human T cells and chemical hapten exposure. TCRdb recomputed calls from the RACE reads with MiXCR, one row per CDR3 protein. The table shows about 97,000 distinct CDR3 sequences, with about 28% occurring only once. The time point here: patch test 3, about 24 weeks after DPC sensitization. Treatment given: therapeutic diphenylcyclopropenone sensitization with weekly scalp DPC. This sample comprised whole blood, obtained in connection with sensitization to the hapten diphenylcyclopropenone (DPC). Receptors were obtained from a man aged 35 to 55 with alopecia areata. Some clones in this sample may be carry-over from other donors' samples.

The CDR3 bases are TGTGCCGGTTCCGGGACAGGGAGTCAGCCCCAGCATTTT. This sequence encodes CAGSGTGSQPQHF. The chain combines TRBV19 with TRBJ1-5, with 9 bases identical to TRBD1. Trimming took 11 bases from V and 6 from J; bases not matched to a gene: 8. The CDR3 loop spans 13 amino acids. Germline V gives CDR1 LNHDA, CDR2 SQIVND (reference sequence).

The gene calls are TRBV6-2 or TRBV6-3 and TRBJ2-7; D is unresolved. CDR1 MNHEY and CDR2 SVGEGT come from the germline V gene. V was pared by 9 bases and J by 4 bases, with 19 bases between. There are 14 residues in the CDR3. CDR3 DNA sequence: TGTGCCAGTCATCCGGGTCTGACCCAGTACGAGCAGTACTTC. Its protein product is CASHPGLTQYEQYF.

The genes are TRBV28 and TRBJ2-5, with a tentative D call TRBD2 (6 bases). Germline CDR1 and CDR2: MDHEN and SYDVKM. The CDR3 loop spans 16 amino acids. V was trimmed by 3 bases and J by 0 bases, leaving 14 bases between them. CDR3: CASSLRGRAYQETQYF. The CDR3 DNA reads as TGTGCCAGCAGTTTGCGGGGTAGGGCATACCAAGAGACCCAGTACTTC. Full variable domain (missing parts from reference TRBV28 and TRBJ2-5): DVKVTQSSRYLVKRTGEKVFLECVQDMDHENMFWYRQDPGLGLRLIYFSYDVKMKEKGDIPEGYSVSREKKERFSLILESASTNQTSMYLCASSLRGRAYQETQYFGPGTRLLVL.

The gene calls are TRBV5-6 and TRBJ1-1; D gene ambiguous. This CDR3 is 12 amino acids long. Germline V gives CDR1 SGHDT, CDR2 YYEEEE. Trimming removed 4 bases at V and 3 bases at J, with 7 bases between. CDR3 DNA sequence: TGTGCCAGCAGCCGCGCGTACACTGAAGCTTTCTTT. Translated: CASSRAYTEAFF.

This chain uses TRBV18 with TRBJ2-7; D possibly corresponds to TRBD1 (7 bases). This CDR3 contains 16 residues. V lost 3 bases, J lost 3 bases, and 18 bases lay in between. The V gene's germline CDR1 is KGHSH and CDR2 LQKENI. The CDR3: CASSPSGGTARYEQYF. In DNA, the CDR3 is TGTGCCAGCTCACCCTCTGGAGGGACAGCGCGCTACGAGCAGTACTTC.

The V call is TRBV20-1, the J call TRBJ1-1; D uncertain. The germline V and J ends were trimmed by 2 bases and 2 bases, with 12 bases remaining between them. The CDR3 totals 14 residues. Germline V gene sequence: CDR1 DFQATT, CDR2 SNEGSKA (reference sequence). CDR3 DNA: TGCAGTGCTAGATGGCAGGCGACAAACACTGAAGCTTTCTTT. This gives the protein CSARWQATNTEAFF.

This clonotype is categorized as medium-sized. V and J are TRBV28 and TRBJ1-1; D not certain. The V gene's germline CDR1 is MDHEN and CDR2 SYDVKM. The CDR3 has 16 amino acids. Trimming removed 5 bases at V and 4 bases at J, with 20 bases between. CDR3 region: CASSPRTPGHSTEAFF. CDR3 DNA: TGTGCCAGCAGTCCACGGACCCCCGGGCATAGCACTGAAGCTTTCTTT. Supplemented by reference TRBV28 and TRBJ1-1, the full variable domain reads DVKVTQSSRYLVKRTGEKVFLECVQDMDHENMFWYRQDPGLGLRLIYFSYDVKMKEKGDIPEGYSVSREKKERFSLILESASTNQTSMYLCASSPRTPGHSTEAFFGQGTRLTVV.

The chain combines TRBV7-9 with TRBJ2-7; D unclear. The V end lost 3 bases, the J end lost 0 bases, and 9 bases lay between the germline ends. The CDR3 consists of 14 residues. The V gene's germline CDR1 is SEHNR and CDR2 FQNEAQ (reference sequence). Here the CDR3 reads CASSFLPSSYEQYF. In nucleotides, the CDR3 is TGTGCCAGCAGCTTTTTACCTAGCTCCTACGAGCAGTACTTC.

V and J are TRBV7-9 and TRBJ1-6, with D tentatively TRBD1 (6 bases). This CDR3 is built from 12 residues. V was trimmed by 5 bases and J by 11 bases, leaving 10 bases between them. Looked up from germline, CDR1 is SEHNR and CDR2 is FQNEAQ (reference sequence). The CDR3 protein is CASSKDSAPLHF. The CDR3 nucleotides are TGTGCCAGCAGCAAGGACAGCGCACCCCTCCACTTT. The whole variable domain, remainder taken from reference TRBV7-9 and TRBJ1-6, is DTGVSQNPRHKITKRGQNVTFRCDPISEHNRLYWYRQTLGQGPEFLTYFQNEAQLEKSRLLSDRFSAERPKGSFSTLEIQRTEQGDSAMYLCASSKDSAPLHFGNGTRLTVT.

This chain joins TRBV28 and TRBJ2-1; TRBD1 matches 7 bases. This CDR3 comprises 15 residues. The ends lost 5 bases at V and 0 bases at J; junction bases unmatched: 4. The V gene's germline CDR1 is MDHEN and CDR2 SYDVKM. CDR3 in amino acids: CASSPRTGSYNEQFF. Written as DNA, the CDR3 is TGTGCCAGCAGTCCCCGGACAGGCTCCTACAATGAGCAGTTCTTC.

This clonotype was seen repeatedly, ten times or more. The rearrangement links TRBV20-1 to TRBJ2-2; 10 nucleotides align to TRBD1. Trimming took 3 bases from V and 5 from J; bases not matched to a gene: 12. CDR3 length: 17 amino acids. Germline V gene sequence: CDR1 DFQATT, CDR2 SNEGSKA (reference sequence). The chain's CDR3 is CSASSYDRGRRTGELFF. The CDR3 nucleotides read TGCAGTGCTAGTTCCTATGACAGGGGGCGACGTACCGGGGAGCTGTTTTTT.

This clonotype showed up just a few times. The genes are TRBV28 and TRBJ1-2; maybe TRBD1 (5 bases). Germline V gene data show CDR1 as MDHEN and CDR2 as SYDVKM. The CDR3 covers 14 residues. With 3 bases removed from V and 0 bases from J, the gap between germline ends came to 8 bases. The CDR3 bases are TGTGCCAGCAGTTTTCCGACAGCTAACTATGGCTACACCTTC. The encoded protein is CASSFPTANYGYTF.

This clonotype was detected a few times. V usage is TRBV7-2 and J usage is TRBJ1-5, with D possibly matching TRBD1 (6 bases). V was cut by 2 bases and J by 5 bases, with 10 bases left in between. The CDR3 contains 14 residues. Germline V gene data show CDR1 as SGHTA and CDR2 as FQGNSA. CDR3 sequence reads: CASSLFRGDQPQHF. In DNA form, the CDR3 reads TGTGCCAGCAGCTTATTCAGGGGAGATCAGCCCCAGCATTTT.

This clonotype has only a few counts. J is TRBJ2-7 and V is TRBV28; 7 nucleotides align to TRBD1. The V gene's germline CDR1 is MDHEN and CDR2 SYDVKM. With V trimmed by 5 bases and J by 4 bases, 8 bases remained unmatched. CDR3 length: 14 amino acids. The CDR3, as DNA: TGTGCCAGCAGTAGACAGGGTACGGGTTACGAGCAGTACTTC. As protein: CASSRQGTGYEQYF.

The chain links TRBV5-1 to TRBJ2-7; D is unclear. CDR1 SGHRS and CDR2 YFSETQ come from the germline V gene. This CDR3 spans 13 amino acids. Trimming took off 1 base at V and 3 bases at J, with 8 bases between the two ends. The DNA for the CDR3 is TGCGCCAGCAGCTTGTTGTCCGGCTACGAGCAGTACTTC. Its translation is CASSLLSGYEQYF.

J is TRBJ1-1 and V is TRBV25-1; 10 bases line up with TRBD1. V was clipped by 5 bases and J by 6 bases; unmatched bases: 6. Germline V lookup: CDR1 MGHDK, CDR2 SYGVNS. There are 14 residues in the CDR3. For the CDR3, the DNA is TGTGCCAGCAGTCATGGGACAGGGGTCGCTGAAGCTTTCTTT. Translation: CASSHGTGVAEAFF.